This T cell receptor beta chain was found in a study of beta chain features in type 1 diabetes. Expressed TCRB transcripts were sequenced because the isolated RNA had all been reverse transcribed beforehand. Clones were sequenced by immunoSEQ multiplex PCR, and TCRdb holds only the in-frame ones, with some missing. The table includes around 250,000 clones, 68% detected once. This CDR3 spans 13 amino acids. Germline trimming cut 8 bases from V and 7 bases from J; bases unmatched to any gene: 5. Germline-derived CDR1 and CDR2 are MNHEY and SVGAGI. The TCR comes from a man aged 25 to 40 in good health. The V and J genes are TRBV6-5 and TRBJ2-1, with 10 nucleotides matching TRBD1. The material sequenced was naive CD4+ T cells from blood. The CDR3 reads CASPDRGPNEQFF. DNA for the CDR3: TGTGCCAGCCCTGACAGGGGGCCAAATGAGCAGTTCTTC.